This T cell receptor beta chain was captured by sequencing in a study of T cell responses to AZD1222 COVID-19 vaccine. The study, taken as a whole, reports: Breadth and depth of Spike-specific TCRs rose after two AZD1222 doses. It was only a handful of AZD1222 recipients who were seropositive at baseline.

V lost 3 bases to trimming and J lost 9 bases, with 12 bases between them. CDR1 is LNHDA, CDR2 SQIVND, per germline (reference sequence). The CDR3 totals 13 residues. As for this clone: What it binds is not known.

Only in-frame clones appear in the TCRdb table, and some are missing; sequencing was by immunoSEQ multiplex PCR. The table has approximately 160,000 clones, 85% to 95% seen once. The V gene is TRBV19, the J gene TRBJ1-5; D uncertain. The input for sequencing was peripheral blood, taken on day 0 of AZD1222 vaccination. This TCR came from an adult in good health. CDR3 bases: TGTGCCAGTAGTATTAGTCAGCTCTGGCCCCAGCATTTT. This codes for CASSISQLWPQHF.